Listed here are 29 T cell receptor beta chains from one sample, sequenced in a study of blood T cell repertoires in COVID-19. Measured with immunoSEQ multiplex PCR; TCRdb has only the in-frame clones, and not every one. The profile shows 250,000 to 300,000 clones, around 90% of them singletons. Sequencing was done on a sample of peripheral blood. These receptors all stem from a woman aged 50 to 65 who had recovered from COVID-19.

The chain couples TRBV19 to TRBJ1-5; TRBD1 aligns across 9 bases. This CDR3 region has 17 residues. In germline, CDR1 is LNHDA, CDR2 SQIVND (reference sequence). Losses at the gene ends were 3 bases for V and 4 bases for J; bases not matched to a gene: 10. The CDR3 loop reads CASSILRGQGRNQPQHF. CDR3 nucleotide sequence: TGTGCCAGTAGTATTCTTCGGGGACAGGGAAGAAATCAGCCCCAGCATTTT.

The chain combines TRBV12-3 or TRBV12-4 with TRBJ1-1; D is unclear. V dropped 1 base and J dropped 5 bases, with 5 bases sitting between them. The CDR3 runs 12 residues. CDR3: CASSLGATEAFF. Written as DNA, the CDR3 is TGTGCCAGCAGTTTAGGCGCGACTGAAGCTTTCTTT.

Of note for this clone: The sample carries other DNA sequences with the same CDR3. The chain recombines TRBV5-1 with TRBJ1-1; D remains ambiguous. Germline V lookup: CDR1 SGHRS, CDR2 YFSETQ. V lost 5 bases and J 0 bases, leaving 8 bases between the germline ends. This CDR3 has 13 amino acids. The CDR3: CASSFTLNTEAFF. In DNA, the CDR3 is TGCGCCAGCAGTTTCACTTTGAACACTGAAGCTTTCTTT.

DNA of the CDR3: TGTGCCAGCGGCCGACAGAGCTTTAATGAAAAACTGTTTTTT. It translates to CASGRQSFNEKLFF. The rearrangement uses TRBV9 and TRBJ1-4, with a tentative D call TRBD1 (5 bases). Germline V CDR1 and CDR2: SGDLS, YYNGEE. The CDR3 length is 14 residues. Trimming shortened V by 7 bases and J by 4 bases, and 14 bases separated the two germline ends.

The rearrangement links TRBV5-1 to TRBJ2-3; 7 bases are shared with TRBD2. The CDR3 sequence is 18 residues long. Trimming took 4 bases from V and 2 from J; bases not matched to a gene: 16. Germline V gives CDR1 SGHRS, CDR2 YFSETQ. CDR3 sequence reads: CASSPVLADNTITDTQYF. For the CDR3, the DNA is TGCGCCAGCAGCCCGGTGCTAGCGGACAATACAATCACAGATACGCAGTATTTT.

This chain uses TRBV6-6 with TRBJ1-2; 7 bases are shared with TRBD1. The CDR3 has 14 residues. CDR1 and CDR2 from the germline V gene are MNHNY and SVGAGI (reference sequence). V gave up 5 bases and J gave up 0 bases; unmatched junction bases: 3. CDR3 loop: CASSRTGANYGYTF. In nucleotides, the CDR3 is TGTGCCAGCAGTCGTACAGGGGCTAACTATGGCTACACCTTC.

This rearrangement joins TRBV7-3 to TRBJ2-5, with a weak D call TRBD2 (7 bases). The V gene lost 5 bases and the J gene lost 2 bases, with 15 bases spanning the gap. This CDR3 is 15 amino acids long. Germline V gene sequence: CDR1 SGHTA, CDR2 FQGTGA. The DNA of the CDR3 is TGTGCCAGCAGCCCTAGGGGGGGTAATCAAGAGACCCAGTACTTC. Translation: CASSPRGGNQETQYF.

Concerning this clone: This may arise from a read error, as a much more abundant clone is one base away. This sequence joins TRBV9 and TRBJ1-2; D is undetermined. V was trimmed by 4 bases and J by 3 bases, leaving 10 bases between them. CDR3 size: 13 residues. From germline, CDR1 is SGDLS and CDR2 YYNGEE. The CDR3, as DNA: TGTGCCAGCAGCCCCGACGGGGACTATGGCTACACCTTC. This gives the protein CASSPDGDYGYTF.

The chain employs TRBV19 and TRBJ2-7; TRBD2 is a possible D gene (6 bases). CDR1 is LNHDA and CDR2 is SQIVND in the germline V gene (reference sequence). This CDR3 is 15 amino acids long. The V and J ends lost 1 base and 0 bases respectively, with 10 bases between them. The CDR3 protein is CASSIVGTPSYEQYF. CDR3 bases: TGTGCCAGTAGTATAGTTGGGACTCCCTCCTACGAGCAGTACTTC.

This chain uses TRBV4-2 with TRBJ1-5; D is undetermined. V lost 0 bases to trimming and J lost 4 bases, with 4 bases between them. Per the germline V gene, CDR1 is LGHNA and CDR2 is YNFKEQ. This CDR3 contains 13 residues. CDR3: CASSQEENQPQHF. The CDR3 nucleotides read TGTGCCAGCAGCCAAGAGGAGAATCAGCCCCAGCATTTT.

The rearrangement links TRBV11-1 to TRBJ2-3, with 9 bases fitting TRBD1. CDR3 length equals 13 residues. Germline V lookup: CDR1 SGHAT, CDR2 FQDESV (reference sequence). V lost 6 bases, J lost 9 bases, and 7 bases stayed unmatched. The CDR3 spells CASRDRGLPTQYF. The CDR3 DNA is TGTGCCAGCAGGGACAGGGGATTGCCCACGCAGTATTTT.

V usage is TRBV7-9 and J usage is TRBJ1-4; possibly TRBD1 for D (5 bases). This CDR3 has 14 residues. CDR1 SEHNR and CDR2 FQNEAQ come from the germline V gene (reference sequence). V dropped 4 bases and J dropped 4 bases, with 10 bases sitting between them. This CDR3 reads CASSSRGLNEKLFF. The CDR3 DNA follows: TGTGCCAGCAGCTCTAGGGGCCTTAATGAAAAACTGTTTTTT.

In this sample, this clone turned up once. V is TRBV7-6 and J is TRBJ1-1; 10 bases align to TRBD1. The germline V gene encodes CDR1 SGHVS and CDR2 FNYEAQ. This CDR3 is 16 amino acids long. V was clipped by 3 bases and J by 1 base; unmatched bases: 5. Here the CDR3 reads CASSFPGQGTNTEAFF. The CDR3 bases are TGTGCCAGCAGCTTCCCGGGACAGGGGACGAACACTGAAGCTTTCTTT.

The V gene is TRBV6-2 or TRBV6-3, the J gene TRBJ1-5, with D possibly being TRBD1 (5 bases). V lost 3 bases, J lost 7 bases, and 13 bases lay in between. The CDR3 loop spans 14 amino acids. Germline CDR1 reads MNHEY; CDR2 reads SVGEGT. CDR3 in DNA: TGTGCCAGCAGTTATAGGGGCCTTAACCAGCCCCAGCATTTT. It specifies CASSYRGLNQPQHF.

J is TRBJ2-3 and V is TRBV9; TRBD2 might be the D (6 bases). The V end was cut by 4 bases, the J end by 0 bases, with 21 bases between. The CDR3 covers 18 residues. From germline, CDR1 is SGDLS and CDR2 YYNGEE. CDR3 sequence reads: CASSFSQGTSPSTDTQYF. For the CDR3, the DNA is TGTGCCAGCAGCTTCTCACAAGGGACTTCCCCTAGCACAGATACGCAGTATTTT. Using reference TRBV9 and TRBJ2-3 for the parts outside the CDR3, the full variable domain is DSGVTQTPKHLITATGQRVTLRCSPRSGDLSVYWYQQSLDQGLQFLIQYYNGEERAKGNILERFSAQQFPDLHSELNLSSLELGDSALYFCASSFSQGTSPSTDTQYFGPGTRLTVL.

The J gene is TRBJ2-5, the V gene TRBV27, with 7 bases aligning to TRBD1. The CDR3 runs 17 residues. V trimming: 4 bases; J trimming: 2 bases; junction bases outside the gene matches: 13. Germline-derived CDR1 and CDR2 are MNHEY and SMNVEV (reference sequence). CDR3 loop: CASSYQDRRDSQETQYF. CDR3 nucleotide sequence: TGTGCCAGCAGTTACCAAGACCGCCGGGACAGTCAAGAGACCCAGTACTTC.

The chain joins TRBV6-2 or TRBV6-3 to TRBJ2-1; weak D call: TRBD2 (6 bases). CDR1 is MNHEY and CDR2 is SVGEGT in the germline V gene. CDR3 length: 14 amino acids. Trimming took off 2 bases at V and 6 bases at J, with 11 bases between the two ends. CDR3 DNA: TGTGCCAGCAGTTACGGTAGTAGCGGCAATGAGCAGTTCTTC. Its protein product is CASSYGSSGNEQFF.

The V and J genes are TRBV24-1 and TRBJ2-5, with D perhaps matching TRBD1 (5 bases). CDR1 KGHDR and CDR2 SFDVKD come from the germline V gene. The CDR3 spans 15 residues. V was cut by 3 bases and J by 5 bases, with 15 bases left in between. The CDR3 sequence is CATSDARRAGETQYF. Here the CDR3 DNA reads TGTGCCACCAGTGATGCCCGCCGGGCAGGGGAGACCCAGTACTTC.

This rearrangement joins TRBV7-3 to TRBJ1-2; TRBD1 matches at 7 bases. Per germline, CDR1 SGHTA and CDR2 FQGTGA. The CDR3 runs 13 residues. V lost 5 bases to trimming and J lost 7 bases; unmatched junction nucleotides: 7. The chain's CDR3 is CASSQDRVSGYTF. CDR3 sequence (DNA): TGTGCCAGCAGCCAAGACAGGGTTTCTGGCTACACCTTC. Combining the CDR3 with reference TRBV7-3 and TRBJ1-2 gives the whole variable domain GAGVSQTPSNKVTEKGKYVELRCDPISGHTALYWYRQSLGQGPEFLIYFQGTGAADDSGLPNDRFFAVRPEGSVSTLKIQRTERGDSAVYLCASSQDRVSGYTFGSGTRLTVV.

The sample holds a few counts of this clone. The chain joins TRBV30 to TRBJ1-4, with 8 bases matching TRBD1. Per the germline V gene, CDR1 is GTSNPN and CDR2 is SVGIG (reference sequence). V was pared by 1 base and J by 5 bases, with 6 bases of the junction left unmatched. The CDR3 runs to 15 residues. As DNA, the CDR3 is TGTGCCTGGAGTGCTAGGACAGGGAGGAATGAAAAACTGTTTTTT. Protein sequence: CAWSARTGRNEKLFF.

This clone was seen only once. The chain links TRBV6-6 to TRBJ1-2; 10 bases match TRBD1. The V gene end was trimmed by 5 bases and the J gene end by 7 bases; junction bases not matched to a gene: 10. From germline, CDR1 is MNHNY and CDR2 SVGAGI (reference sequence). The CDR3 is 15 residues long. CDR3 region: CASSPPGTGEFGYTF. DNA for the CDR3: TGTGCCAGCAGTCCTCCCGGGACAGGGGAGTTTGGCTACACCTTC.

The chain couples TRBV20-1 to TRBJ2-1, with 12 bases identical to TRBD2. Germline CDR1 DFQATT, CDR2 SNEGSKA (reference sequence). The CDR3 has 15 amino acids. V shed 3 bases and J 6 bases; nucleotides not matched to a gene: 6. In DNA, the CDR3 is TGCAGTGCTAGTTTCCTAGCGGGGGGGCCCAATGAGCAGTTCTTC. Encoded protein: CSASFLAGGPNEQFF.

This clone was seen just once. The chain carries TRBV4-2 and TRBJ1-2; 12 positions match TRBD1. The germline gives CDR1 LGHNA, CDR2 YNFKEQ. This CDR3 has 15 residues. J lost 7 bases, V lost 1 base, and 4 bases had no gene match. CDR3 sequence (DNA): TGTGCCAGCAGCCAAGTCGGGACAGGGGGCTTTGGCTACACCTTC. It codes for CASSQVGTGGFGYTF.

J is TRBJ2-1 and V is TRBV24-1, with D maybe TRBD1 (6 bases). Germline V lookup: CDR1 KGHDR, CDR2 SFDVKD. The CDR3 has 15 residues. The V end was cut by 2 bases, the J end by 0 bases, with 7 bases between. The CDR3 sequence is CATSDSGDSYNEQFF. The CDR3 DNA sequence: TGTGCCACCAGTGATTCAGGGGACTCCTACAATGAGCAGTTCTTC.

The chain uses TRBV5-1 and TRBJ2-3; 7 bases fit TRBD1. This CDR3 has 14 residues. Germline CDR1 and CDR2: SGHRS and YFSETQ. V dropped 4 bases and J dropped 4; count of bases not matched to a gene: 6. CDR3 DNA: TGCGCCAGCAGCGTGAACAGGGGCCCAGATACGCAGTATTTT. As protein: CASSVNRGPDTQYF.

V and J are TRBV9 and TRBJ2-6; possibly TRBD2 for D (6 bases). Germline V gives CDR1 SGDLS, CDR2 YYNGEE. The CDR3 spans 17 residues. The V and J ends lost 0 bases and 0 bases respectively, with 10 bases between them. The DNA for the CDR3 is TGTGCCAGCAGCGTAGGGATCGGGGGCTCTGGGGCCAACGTCCTGACTTTC. This translates into CASSVGIGGSGANVLTF.

The chain links TRBV9 to TRBJ2-1; TRBD2 matches at 9 bases. Losses at the gene ends were 0 bases for V and 7 bases for J; bases not matched to a gene: 14. Germline values: CDR1 SGDLS, CDR2 YYNGEE. This CDR3 has 18 residues. The CDR3 nucleotides read TGTGCCAGCAGCGTAGCCCCCGGGGCGGGAGGGCCTATGAATGAGCAGTTCTTC. Translated: CASSVAPGAGGPMNEQFF.

The J gene is TRBJ2-1, the V gene TRBV28; D perhaps matches TRBD1 (6 bases). V was clipped by 5 bases and J by 3 bases, with 14 bases between them. Germline values: CDR1 MDHEN, CDR2 SYDVKM. The CDR3 is made up of 15 amino acids. The CDR3 DNA follows: TGTGCCAGCAGTGGGAAACAGGGCTACTACAATGAGCAGTTCTTC. Protein: CASSGKQGYYNEQFF. Variable domain in full (rest from reference TRBV28 and TRBJ2-1): DVKVTQSSRYLVKRTGEKVFLECVQDMDHENMFWYRQDPGLGLRLIYFSYDVKMKEKGDIPEGYSVSREKKERFSLILESASTNQTSMYLCASSGKQGYYNEQFFGPGTRLTVL.

The chain has TRBV2 and TRBJ1-5, with unresolved D. The V gene lost 3 bases and the J gene lost 3 bases, with 9 bases spanning the gap. The germline gives CDR1 SNHLY, CDR2 FYNNEI. The CDR3 totals 14 residues. CDR3 nucleotide sequence: TGTGCCAGCAGTGACAGAGGGTACAATCAGCCCCAGCATTTT. This codes for CASSDRGYNQPQHF.